The sequence of this T cell receptor (beta chain) was determined in a study of blood T cell repertoires in COVID-19. Study at large: There were acute and convalescent COVID-19 samples, and they came from the United States, Italy and Spain. From T cells, B-cell-depleted T cells, or PBMCs came the material, which was cDNA or gDNA.

Authors' processing steps: Reference gene primer amplification yielded estimated nucleated cell counts. Generated by immunoSEQ multiplex PCR, the TCRdb table keeps only in-frame clones and is missing some. V, J and clone size derive from that table, while D and trimming were established from the DNA sequence. This table holds roughly 67,000 clones, roughly 86% found once. In this sample, this clone turned up a few times. Per the germline V gene, CDR1 is SGHNT and CDR2 is YYREEE (reference sequence). CDR3 length equals 13 residues. Trimming removed 4 bases from V and 6 bases from J; junction bases left unmatched: 3.

The chain is built from TRBV5-4 and TRBJ2-1, with 8 bases matching TRBD1. The sequence was collected from a man aged 45-65 years with acute or convalescent COVID-19. Material: peripheral blood. The CDR3 is CASSVGTGNEQFF. The CDR3 coding sequence is TGTGCCAGCAGCGTGGGGACAGGCAATGAGCAGTTCTTC.